This TCR beta chain appears in the sequencing data of a study of siplizumab effects on memory and regulatory T cells. Clones were sequenced by immunoSEQ multiplex PCR, and TCRdb holds only the in-frame ones, with some missing. Among about 91,000 clones listed, around 97% were seen once. Three pairs of donors had their unstimulated naive, memory, effector memory and TEMRA subsets sequenced. V was cut by 5 bases and J by 4 bases, with 14 bases left in between. This CDR3 has 14 residues. The germline V gene encodes CDR1 MDHEN and CDR2 SYDVKM. The receptor was isolated from a human donor in good health. Sequences were obtained from naive CD4+ T cells sorted from blood. The chain joins TRBV28 to TRBJ1-1; no clear D. The CDR3 sequence: CASSPLGVSTEAFF. CDR3 in DNA: TGTGCCAGCAGTCCCCTCGGGGTGAGCACTGAAGCTTTCTTT.